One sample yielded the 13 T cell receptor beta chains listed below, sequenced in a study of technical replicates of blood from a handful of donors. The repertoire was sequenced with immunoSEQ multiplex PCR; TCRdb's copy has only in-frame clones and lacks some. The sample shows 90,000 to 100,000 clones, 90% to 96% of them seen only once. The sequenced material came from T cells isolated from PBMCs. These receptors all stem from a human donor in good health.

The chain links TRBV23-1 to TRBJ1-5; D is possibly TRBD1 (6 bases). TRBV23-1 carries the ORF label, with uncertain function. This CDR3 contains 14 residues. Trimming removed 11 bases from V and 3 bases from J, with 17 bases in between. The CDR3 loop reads CAESRGWNNQPQHF. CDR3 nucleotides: TGCGCCGAGTCCAGGGGTTGGAACAATCAGCCCCAGCATTTT.

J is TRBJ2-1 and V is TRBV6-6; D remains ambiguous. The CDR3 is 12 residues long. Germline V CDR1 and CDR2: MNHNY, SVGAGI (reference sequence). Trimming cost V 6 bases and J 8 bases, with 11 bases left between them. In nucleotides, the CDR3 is TGTGCCAGCAGCCATGGGCCAGATGAGCAGTTCTTC. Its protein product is CASSHGPDEQFF.

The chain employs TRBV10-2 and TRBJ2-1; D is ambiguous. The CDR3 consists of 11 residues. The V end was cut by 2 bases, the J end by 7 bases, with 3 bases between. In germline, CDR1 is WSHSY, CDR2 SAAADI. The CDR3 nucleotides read TGCGCCAGCAGTGAGCTAAATGAGCAGTTCTTC. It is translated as CASSELNEQFF.

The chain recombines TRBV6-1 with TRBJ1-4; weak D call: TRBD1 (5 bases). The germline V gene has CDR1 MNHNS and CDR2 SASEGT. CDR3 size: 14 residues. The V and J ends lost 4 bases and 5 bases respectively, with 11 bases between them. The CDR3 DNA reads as TGTGCCAGCAGTGCCCCAGGGATAAATGAAAAACTGTTTTTT. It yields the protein CASSAPGINEKLFF.

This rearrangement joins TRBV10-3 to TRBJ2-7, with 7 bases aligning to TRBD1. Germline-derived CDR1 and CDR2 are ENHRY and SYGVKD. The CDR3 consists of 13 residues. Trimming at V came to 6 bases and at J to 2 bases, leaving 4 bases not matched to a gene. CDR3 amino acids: CAISPGQTYEQYF. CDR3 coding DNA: TGTGCCATCAGCCCGGGACAGACCTACGAGCAGTACTTC.

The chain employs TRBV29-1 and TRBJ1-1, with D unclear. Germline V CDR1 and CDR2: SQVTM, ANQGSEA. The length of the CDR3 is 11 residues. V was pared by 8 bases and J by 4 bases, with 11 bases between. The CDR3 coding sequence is TGCAGCAGCGGTCTAGGCACTGAAGCTTTCTTT. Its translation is CSSGLGTEAFF.

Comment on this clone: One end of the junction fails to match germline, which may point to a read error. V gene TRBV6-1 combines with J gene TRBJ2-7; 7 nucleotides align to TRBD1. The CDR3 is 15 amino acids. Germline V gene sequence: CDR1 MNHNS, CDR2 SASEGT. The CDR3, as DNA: TGTGCCAGCAGTGAAAATCCCGGACAGGTTATTAGTCGTGGGTTC. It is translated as CASSENPGQVISRGF.

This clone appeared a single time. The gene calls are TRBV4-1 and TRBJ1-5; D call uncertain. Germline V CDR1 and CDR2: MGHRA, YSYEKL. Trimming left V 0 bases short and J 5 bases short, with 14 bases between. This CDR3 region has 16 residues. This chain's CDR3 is CASSQDYSGKYQPQHF. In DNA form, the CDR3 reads TGCGCCAGCAGCCAAGATTACTCCGGGAAGTATCAGCCCCAGCATTTT.

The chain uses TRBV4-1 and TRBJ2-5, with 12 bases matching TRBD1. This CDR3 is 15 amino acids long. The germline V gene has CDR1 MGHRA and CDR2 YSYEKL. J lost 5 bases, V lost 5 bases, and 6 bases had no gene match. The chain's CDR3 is CASSVAGQGAETQYF. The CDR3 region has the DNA TGCGCCAGCAGCGTCGCGGGACAGGGGGCCGAGACCCAGTACTTC.

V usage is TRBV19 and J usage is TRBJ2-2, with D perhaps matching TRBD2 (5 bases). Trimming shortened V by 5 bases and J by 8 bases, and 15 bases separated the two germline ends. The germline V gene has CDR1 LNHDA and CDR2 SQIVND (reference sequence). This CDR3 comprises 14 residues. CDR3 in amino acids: CASSPPSEGGELFF. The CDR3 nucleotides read TGTGCCAGTAGTCCCCCGTCCGAGGGAGGGGAGCTGTTTTTT.

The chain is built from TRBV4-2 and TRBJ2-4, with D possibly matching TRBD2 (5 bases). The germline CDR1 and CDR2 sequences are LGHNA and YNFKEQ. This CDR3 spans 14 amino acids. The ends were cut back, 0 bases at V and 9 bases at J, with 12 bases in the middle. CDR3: CASSQDFGEGIQYF. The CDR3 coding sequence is TGTGCCAGCAGCCAAGATTTCGGTGAGGGCATTCAGTACTTC.

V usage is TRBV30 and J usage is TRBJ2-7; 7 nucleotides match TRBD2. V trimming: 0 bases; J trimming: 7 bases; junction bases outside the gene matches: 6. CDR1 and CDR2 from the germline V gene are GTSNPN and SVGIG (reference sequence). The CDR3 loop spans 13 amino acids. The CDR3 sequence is CAWSVGGALEQYF. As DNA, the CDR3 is TGTGCCTGGAGTGTGGGAGGGGCGTTAGAGCAGTACTTC.

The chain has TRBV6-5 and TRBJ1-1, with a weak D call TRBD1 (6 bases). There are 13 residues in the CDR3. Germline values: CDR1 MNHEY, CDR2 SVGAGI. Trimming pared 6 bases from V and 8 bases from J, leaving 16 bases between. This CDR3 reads CASRSTGILEAFF. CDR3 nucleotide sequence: TGTGCCAGCAGGTCCACAGGGATACTAGAAGCTTTCTTT.